One sample yielded the 19 T cell receptor beta chains listed below, sequenced in a study of T cell responses to AZD1222 COVID-19 vaccine. Measured with immunoSEQ multiplex PCR; TCRdb has only the in-frame clones, and not every one. The sample lists about 67,000 clones, 80% to 90% occurring once. This sample comprised peripheral blood, obtained on day 0 of AZD1222 vaccination. These TCRs come from an adult in good health.

The J gene is TRBJ1-2, the V gene TRBV19; no clear D gene. The germline gives CDR1 LNHDA, CDR2 SQIVND (reference sequence). With 0 bases removed from V and 5 bases from J, the gap between germline ends came to 4 bases. This CDR3 has 12 amino acids. The CDR3 bases are TGTGCCAGTAGTATAGAAGGTTATGGCTACACCTTC. Protein product: CASSIEGYGYTF.

The rearrangement links TRBV28 to TRBJ2-1; D unresolved. CDR3 length equals 14 residues. Germline CDR1 MDHEN, CDR2 SYDVKM. Trimming stripped 6 bases from V and 8 bases from J, with 17 bases between. CDR3 sequence: CASSPDVRMYEQFF. The CDR3 coding sequence is TGTGCCAGCAGCCCGGACGTTCGAATGTATGAGCAGTTCTTC. The variable domain in full, completed from reference TRBV28 and TRBJ2-1, reads DVKVTQSSRYLVKRTGEKVFLECVQDMDHENMFWYRQDPGLGLRLIYFSYDVKMKEKGDIPEGYSVSREKKERFSLILESASTNQTSMYLCASSPDVRMYEQFFGPGTRLTVL.

The V call is TRBV6-5, the J call TRBJ2-7, with D possibly called TRBD1 or TRBD2 (6 bases each). With 2 bases removed from V and 0 bases from J, the gap between germline ends came to 8 bases. CDR1 and CDR2 from the germline V gene are MNHEY and SVGAGI. The CDR3 spans 14 residues. The DNA of the CDR3 is TGTGCCAGCAGTTACGGGGGGCCCTCCTACGAGCAGTACTTC. It is translated as CASSYGGPSYEQYF.

This clone was seen more than once but under ten times. The chain links TRBV7-9 to TRBJ1-4, with 8 bases identical to TRBD1. Trimming removed 6 bases from V and 5 bases from J; junction bases left unmatched: 5. The germline V gene encodes CDR1 SEHNR and CDR2 FQNEAQ (reference sequence). The CDR3 extends over 14 amino acids. The CDR3 region is CASRSRTGNEKLFF. CDR3 DNA: TGTGCCAGCAGATCCCGGACAGGGAATGAAAAACTGTTTTTT.

The chain combines TRBV5-5 with TRBJ1-2, with D hard to call. CDR1 and CDR2 from the germline V gene are SGHKS and YYEKEE (reference sequence). V gave up 2 bases and J gave up 3 bases, with 8 bases separating them. This CDR3 has 13 amino acids. The CDR3 region is CASSFQDYYGYTF. CDR3 DNA: TGTGCCAGCAGCTTCCAGGACTACTATGGCTACACCTTC.

This chain links TRBV11-2 with TRBJ2-1, with 10 positions matching TRBD2. This CDR3 comprises 18 residues. V was pared by 5 bases and J by 0 bases, with 10 bases of the junction left unmatched. CDR1 and CDR2 from the germline V gene are SGHAT and FQNNGV. DNA of the CDR3: TGTGCCAGCAGCGTACTAGCGGGAATCTCAAGCTCCTACAATGAGCAGTTCTTC. Protein sequence: CASSVLAGISSSYNEQFF.

A few counts support this clone. The chain joins TRBV3-1 (or the pseudogene TRBV3-2) to TRBJ2-3; weak D call: TRBD1 (6 bases). This CDR3 region has 16 residues. Per germline, CDR1 LGHDT and CDR2 YNNKEL (reference sequence). Trimming removed 4 bases from V and 1 base from J, with 15 bases in between. The CDR3 nucleotides read TGTGCCAGCAGCCTTCAAGTGGGGGCGGGCACAGATACGCAGTATTTT. Amino acids: CASSLQVGAGTDTQYF.

The CDR3 loop reads CASSYSGIYNEQFF. CDR3 sequence (DNA): TGTGCCAGCAGTTACTCCGGGATTTACAATGAGCAGTTCTTC. The chain is built from TRBV6-5 and TRBJ2-1; TRBD2 might be the D (5 bases). The CDR3 extends over 14 amino acids. V was clipped by 0 bases and J by 4 bases, with 7 bases between them. Looked up from germline, CDR1 is MNHEY and CDR2 is SVGAGI.

The CDR3 nucleotides read TGTGCCAGCAGTTTGTATGGCCAGCCCCAGCATTTT. It specifies CASSLYGQPQHF. This chain uses TRBV27 with TRBJ1-5; D unresolved. The CDR3 covers 12 residues. The germline CDR1 and CDR2 sequences are MNHEY and SMNVEV (reference sequence). Trimming shortened V by 3 bases and J by 7 bases, and 7 bases separated the two germline ends.

This chain links TRBV7-3 with TRBJ2-1; 13 bases agree with TRBD2. Trimming took 2 bases from V and 2 from J; bases not matched to a gene: 9. The CDR3 contains 19 residues. Germline V gives CDR1 SGHTA, CDR2 FQGTGA. The CDR3 loop reads CASSLFGLAGALPYNEQFF. CDR3 in DNA: TGTGCCAGCAGCTTATTCGGACTAGCGGGAGCCCTTCCCTACAATGAGCAGTTCTTC.

The rearrangement links TRBV5-1 to TRBJ1-2, with D possibly being TRBD1 (6 bases). The CDR3 covers 14 residues. The V end was cut by 2 bases, the J end by 8 bases, with 16 bases between. The germline CDR1 and CDR2 sequences are SGHRS and YFSETQ. The CDR3 nucleotides are TGCGCCAGCAGCTTAAGACAGGAGGGGGGAGGCTACACCTTC. Translating gives CASSLRQEGGGYTF. Based on the CDR3 plus reference TRBV5-1 and TRBJ1-2, the full variable domain is KAGVTQTPRYLIKTRGQQVTLSCSPISGHRSVSWYQQTPGQGLQFLFEYFSETQRNKGNFPGRFSGRQFSNSRSEMNVSTLELGDSALYLCASSLRQEGGGYTFGSGTRLTVV.

Concerning this clone: An end of the junction differs from the germline gene, which may be a read error. The chain links TRBV12-5 to TRBJ2-3; no clear D gene. The CDR3 length is 10 residues. Germline CDR1 LGHNT, CDR2 FRNRAP. CDR3 DNA: TGTGCTAGTGGCCCATTCCTACTCAATTTT. Translation: CASGPFLLNF.

This sequence joins TRBV13 and TRBJ1-3; 7 bases are a match to TRBD1. V lost 3 bases and J lost 2; bases outside the gene matches: 7. The CDR3 runs to 16 residues. Germline V gene sequence: CDR1 PRHDT, CDR2 FYEKMQ (reference sequence). The CDR3 coding sequence is TGTGCCAGCAGCTTGACTGGGACAGCCGCTGGAAACACCATATATTTT. Amino acids: CASSLTGTAAGNTIYF.

The chain couples TRBV21-1 to TRBJ2-7; no check of the table's D call, TRBD2, against the DNA was made. TRBV21-1 is termed a pseudogene. This CDR3 comprises 19 residues. CDR3 residues: CASSKIRRGRRHRHYEQYF. The CDR3 DNA is TGTGCCAGCAGCAAAATTCGGCGGGGGAGACGACATAGACACTACGAGCAGTACTTC.

The chain links TRBV29-1 to TRBJ1-3; possible D gene TRBD1, 6 bases. V was cut by 7 bases and J by 0 bases, with 13 bases left in between. The germline V gene has CDR1 SQVTM and CDR2 ANQGSEA. The length of the CDR3 is 14 residues. The CDR3 DNA follows: TGCAGCGCTGGAACACAGGGCTCTGGAAACACCATATATTTT. Protein: CSAGTQGSGNTIYF.

This chain links TRBV28 with TRBJ2-2; D is undetermined. Trimming took off 0 bases at V and 8 bases at J, with 7 bases between the two ends. Germline V gene data show CDR1 as MDHEN and CDR2 as SYDVKM. This CDR3 comprises 13 residues. The CDR3 sequence is CASSLWISGELFF. In DNA form, the CDR3 reads TGTGCCAGCAGTTTATGGATTTCGGGGGAGCTGTTTTTT.

The rearrangement uses TRBV11-2 and TRBJ2-1; D uncertain. CDR1 is SGHAT and CDR2 is FQNNGV in the germline V gene. The CDR3 contains 12 residues. Trimming pared 5 bases from V and 8 bases from J, leaving 10 bases between. Here the CDR3 reads CASSPVYDEQFF. As DNA, the CDR3 is TGTGCCAGCAGCCCGGTTTACGATGAGCAGTTCTTC.

For the CDR3, the DNA is TGTGCCAGCAGTTGGGTACTTTGGACTAGCGGGAGCCATGAGCAGTTCTTC. Protein product: CASSWVLWTSGSHEQFF. The chain joins TRBV6-2 or TRBV6-3 to TRBJ2-1; 13 nucleotides match TRBD2. The V gene end was trimmed by 4 bases and the J gene end by 8 bases; junction bases not matched to a gene: 11. CDR1 is MNHEY, CDR2 SVGEGT, per germline. The length of the CDR3 is 17 residues.

This rearrangement joins TRBV7-9 to TRBJ1-1; TRBD1 matches 10 bases. CDR3 length equals 13 residues. The J segment lost 8 bases and the V segment lost 3 bases, leaving 3 bases of the junction unmatched. The germline CDR1 and CDR2 sequences are SEHNR and FQNEAQ (reference sequence). As DNA, the CDR3 is TGTGCCAGCAGCTTCCGGGACAGGGGAGAAGCTTTCTTT. It codes for CASSFRDRGEAFF.